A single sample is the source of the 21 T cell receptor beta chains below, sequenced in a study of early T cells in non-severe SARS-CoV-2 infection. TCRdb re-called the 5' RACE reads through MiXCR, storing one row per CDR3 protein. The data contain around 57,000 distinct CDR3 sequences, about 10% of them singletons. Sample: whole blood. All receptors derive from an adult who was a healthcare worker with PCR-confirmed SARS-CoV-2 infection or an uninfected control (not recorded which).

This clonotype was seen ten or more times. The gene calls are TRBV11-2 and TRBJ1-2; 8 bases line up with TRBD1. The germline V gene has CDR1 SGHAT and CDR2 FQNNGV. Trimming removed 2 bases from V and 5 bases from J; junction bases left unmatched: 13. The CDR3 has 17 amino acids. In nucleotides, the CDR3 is TGTGCCAGCAGCTTAAGACAGGGGCCTTCCTCTAGGTATGGCTACACCTTC. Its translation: CASSLRQGPSSRYGYTF. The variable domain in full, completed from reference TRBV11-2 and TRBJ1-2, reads EAGVAQSPRYKIIEKRQSVAFWCNPISGHATLYWYQQILGQGPKLLIQFQNNGVVDDSQLPKDRFSAERLKGVDSTLKIQPAKLEDSAVYLCASSLRQGPSSRYGYTFGSGTRLTVV.

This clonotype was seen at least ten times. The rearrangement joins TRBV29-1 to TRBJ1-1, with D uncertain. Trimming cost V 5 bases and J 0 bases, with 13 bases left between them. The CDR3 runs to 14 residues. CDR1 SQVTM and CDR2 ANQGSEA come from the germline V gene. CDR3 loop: CSVRVRGMNTEAFF. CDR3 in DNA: TGCAGCGTTAGGGTAAGAGGGATGAACACTGAAGCTTTCTTT.

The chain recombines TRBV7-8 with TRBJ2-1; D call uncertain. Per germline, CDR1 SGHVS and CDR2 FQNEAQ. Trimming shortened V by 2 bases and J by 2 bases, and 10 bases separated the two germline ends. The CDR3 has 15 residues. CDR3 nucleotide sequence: TGTGCCAGCAGCTTAATGGCTCTTACCTACAATGAGCAGTTCTTC. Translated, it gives CASSLMALTYNEQFF.

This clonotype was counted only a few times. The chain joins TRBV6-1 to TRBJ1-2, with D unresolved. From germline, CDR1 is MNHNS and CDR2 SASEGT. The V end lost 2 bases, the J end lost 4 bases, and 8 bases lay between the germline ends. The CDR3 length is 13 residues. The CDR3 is CASSERPTYGYTF. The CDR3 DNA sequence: TGTGCCAGCAGTGAAAGGCCCACCTATGGCTACACCTTC.

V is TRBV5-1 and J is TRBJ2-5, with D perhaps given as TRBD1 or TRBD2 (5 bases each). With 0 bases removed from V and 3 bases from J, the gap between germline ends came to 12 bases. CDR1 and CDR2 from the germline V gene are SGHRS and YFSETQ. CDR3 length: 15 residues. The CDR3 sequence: CASSLGPRGEETQYF. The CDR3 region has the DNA TGCGCCAGCAGCTTGGGGCCACGGGGCGAAGAGACCCAGTACTTC.

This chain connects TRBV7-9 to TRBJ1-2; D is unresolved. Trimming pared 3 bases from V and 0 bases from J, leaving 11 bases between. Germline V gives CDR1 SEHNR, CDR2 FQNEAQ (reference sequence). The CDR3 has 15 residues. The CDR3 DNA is TGTGCCAGCAGCTTTGATGGGCAGGCTAACTATGGCTACACCTTC. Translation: CASSFDGQANYGYTF. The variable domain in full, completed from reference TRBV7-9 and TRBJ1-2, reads DTGVSQNPRHKITKRGQNVTFRCDPISEHNRLYWYRQTLGQGPEFLTYFQNEAQLEKSRLLSDRFSAERPKGSFSTLEIQRTEQGDSAMYLCASSFDGQANYGYTFGSGTRLTVV.

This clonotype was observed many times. The CDR3 sequence is CASRNLNGAEAFF. CDR3 nucleotides: TGTGCCAGCAGGAACCTCAATGGCGCTGAAGCTTTCTTT. The chain recombines TRBV12-3 or TRBV12-4 with TRBJ1-1, with no clear D. CDR3 length equals 13 residues. The V end lost 6 bases, the J end lost 6 bases, and 14 bases lay between the germline ends.

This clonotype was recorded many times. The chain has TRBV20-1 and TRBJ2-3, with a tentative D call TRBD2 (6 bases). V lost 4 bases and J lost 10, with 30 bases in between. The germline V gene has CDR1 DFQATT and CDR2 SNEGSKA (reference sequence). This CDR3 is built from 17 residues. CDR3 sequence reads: CSANGGAPGASEAAQYF. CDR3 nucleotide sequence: TGCAGTGCTAACGGCGGGGCCCCCGGGGCTTCCGAAGCGGCGCAGTATTTT.

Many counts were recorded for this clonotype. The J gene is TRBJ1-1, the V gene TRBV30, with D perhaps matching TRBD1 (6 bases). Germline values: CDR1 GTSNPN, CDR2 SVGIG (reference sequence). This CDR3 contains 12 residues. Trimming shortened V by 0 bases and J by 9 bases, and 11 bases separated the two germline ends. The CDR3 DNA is TGTGCCTGGAGTGTACGGGGGCTCCAAGCTTTCTTT. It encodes CAWSVRGLQAFF.

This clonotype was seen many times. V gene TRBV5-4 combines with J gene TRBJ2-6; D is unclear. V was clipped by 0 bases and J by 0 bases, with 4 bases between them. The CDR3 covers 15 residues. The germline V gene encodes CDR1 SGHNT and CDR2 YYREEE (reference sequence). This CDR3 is CASSLDISGANVLTF. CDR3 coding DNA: TGTGCCAGCAGCTTGGATATCTCTGGGGCCAACGTCCTGACTTTC.

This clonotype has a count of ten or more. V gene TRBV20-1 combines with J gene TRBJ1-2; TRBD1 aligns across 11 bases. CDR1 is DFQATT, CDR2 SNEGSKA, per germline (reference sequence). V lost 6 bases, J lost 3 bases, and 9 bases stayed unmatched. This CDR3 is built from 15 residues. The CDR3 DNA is TGCAGTGCCTTCCTTCCGGGACAGGGGGACTATGGCTACACCTTC. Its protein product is CSAFLPGQGDYGYTF.

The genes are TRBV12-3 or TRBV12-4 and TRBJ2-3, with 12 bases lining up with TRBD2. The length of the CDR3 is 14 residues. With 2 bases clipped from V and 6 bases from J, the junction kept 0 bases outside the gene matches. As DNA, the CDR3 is TGTGCCAGCAGTTTAACTAGCGGGGGGGATACGCAGTATTTT. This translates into CASSLTSGGDTQYF.

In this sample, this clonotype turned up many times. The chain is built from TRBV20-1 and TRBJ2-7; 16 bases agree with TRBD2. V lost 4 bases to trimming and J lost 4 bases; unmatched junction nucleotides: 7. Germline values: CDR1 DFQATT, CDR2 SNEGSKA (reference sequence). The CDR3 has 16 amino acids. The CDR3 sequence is CSAIGTSGGGRYEQYF. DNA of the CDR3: TGCAGTGCTATAGGGACTAGCGGGGGGGGAAGGTACGAGCAGTACTTC.

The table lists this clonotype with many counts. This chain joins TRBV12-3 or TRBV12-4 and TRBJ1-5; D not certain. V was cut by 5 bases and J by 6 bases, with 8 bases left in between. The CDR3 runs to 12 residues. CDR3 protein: CASSPSGQPQHF. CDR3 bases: TGTGCCAGCAGTCCCTCGGGTCAGCCCCAGCATTTT.

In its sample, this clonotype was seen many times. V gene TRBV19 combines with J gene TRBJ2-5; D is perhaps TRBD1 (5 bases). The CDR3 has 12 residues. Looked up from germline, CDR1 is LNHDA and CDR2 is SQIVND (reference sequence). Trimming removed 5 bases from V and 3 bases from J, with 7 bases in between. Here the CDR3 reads CASSQGKETQYF. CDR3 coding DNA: TGTGCCAGTAGTCAGGGAAAAGAGACCCAGTACTTC.

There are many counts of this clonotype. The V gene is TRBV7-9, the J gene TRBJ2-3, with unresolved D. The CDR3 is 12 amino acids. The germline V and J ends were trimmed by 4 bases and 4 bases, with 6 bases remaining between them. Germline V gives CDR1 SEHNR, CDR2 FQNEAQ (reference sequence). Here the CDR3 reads CASSSTADTQYF. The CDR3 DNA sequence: TGTGCCAGCAGCTCCACGGCAGATACGCAGTATTTT.

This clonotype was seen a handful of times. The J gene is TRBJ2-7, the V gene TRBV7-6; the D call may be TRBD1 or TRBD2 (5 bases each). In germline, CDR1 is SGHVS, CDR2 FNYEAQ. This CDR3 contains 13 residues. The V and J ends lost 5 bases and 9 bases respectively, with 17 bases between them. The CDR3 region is CASSPGPLLWQYF. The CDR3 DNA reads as TGTGCCAGCAGCCCGGGACCGCTCTTGTGGCAGTACTTC.

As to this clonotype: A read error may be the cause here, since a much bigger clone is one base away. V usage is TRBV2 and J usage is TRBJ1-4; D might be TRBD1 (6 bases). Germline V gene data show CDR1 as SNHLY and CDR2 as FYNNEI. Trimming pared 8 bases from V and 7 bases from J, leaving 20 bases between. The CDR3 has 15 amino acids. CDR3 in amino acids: CASLRGSLGGEKLFF. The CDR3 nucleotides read TGTGCCAGCCTCCGGGGCTCCCTAGGGGGTGAAAAACTGTTTTTT.

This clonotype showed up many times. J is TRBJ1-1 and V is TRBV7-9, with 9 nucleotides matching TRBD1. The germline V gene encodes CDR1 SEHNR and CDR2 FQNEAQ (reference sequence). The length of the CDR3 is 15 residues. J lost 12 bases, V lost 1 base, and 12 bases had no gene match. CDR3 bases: TGTGCCAGCAGCTTAGGGGACAGGGAAAGGACACGGACTTTCTTT. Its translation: CASSLGDRERTRTFF.

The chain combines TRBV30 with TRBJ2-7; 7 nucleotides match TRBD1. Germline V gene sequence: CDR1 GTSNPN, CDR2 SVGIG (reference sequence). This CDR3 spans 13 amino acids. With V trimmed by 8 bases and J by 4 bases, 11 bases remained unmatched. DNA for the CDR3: TGTGCCCGAAGGGACAGTATGAGGTACGAGCAGTACTTC. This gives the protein CARRDSMRYEQYF.

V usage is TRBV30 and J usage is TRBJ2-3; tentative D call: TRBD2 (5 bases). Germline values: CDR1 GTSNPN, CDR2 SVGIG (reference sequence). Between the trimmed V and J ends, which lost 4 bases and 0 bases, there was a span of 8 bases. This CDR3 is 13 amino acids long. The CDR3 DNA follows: TGTGCCTGGAAGGGAGCTAGCACAGATACGCAGTATTTT. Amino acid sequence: CAWKGASTDTQYF. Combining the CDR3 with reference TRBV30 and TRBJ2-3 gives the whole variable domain SQTIHQWPATLVQPVGSPLSLECTVEGTSNPNLYWYRQAAGRGLQLLFYSVGIGQISSEVPQNLSASRPQDRQFILSSKKLLLSDSGFYLCAWKGASTDTQYFGPGTRLTVL.